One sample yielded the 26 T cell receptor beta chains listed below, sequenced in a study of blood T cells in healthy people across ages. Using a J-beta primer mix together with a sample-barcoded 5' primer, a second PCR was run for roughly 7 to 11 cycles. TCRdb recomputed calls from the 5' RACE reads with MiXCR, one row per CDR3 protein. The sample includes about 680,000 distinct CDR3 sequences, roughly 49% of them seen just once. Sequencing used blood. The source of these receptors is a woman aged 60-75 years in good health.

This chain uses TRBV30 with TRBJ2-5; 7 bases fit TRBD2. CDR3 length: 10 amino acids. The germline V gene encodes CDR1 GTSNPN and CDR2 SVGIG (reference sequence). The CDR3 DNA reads TGTGCGGGGGGGAGGGAGACCCAGTACTTC. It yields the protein CAGGRETQYF.

The CDR3 coding sequence is TGTGCCAGCAGCTCCCGACAGGGGTACTGCGAGCAGTACTTC. It is translated as CASSSRQGYCEQYF. The chain uses TRBV7-6 and TRBJ2-5, with 8 bases lining up with TRBD1. Near its end, the DNA agrees better with TRBJ2-7, so the J call may be wrong. Germline V gene sequence: CDR1 SGHVS, CDR2 FNYEAQ. The CDR3 totals 14 residues.

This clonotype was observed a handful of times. The CDR3 coding sequence is TGCAGTTGGACTAGCGGGAGGGGGCGGTACTTC. The encoded protein is CSWTSGRGRYF. This chain connects TRBV20-1 to TRBJ2-7, with TRBD2 identical over 15 bases. The germline V gene has CDR1 DFQATT and CDR2 SNEGSKA (reference sequence). J gave up 12 bases and V 8 bases, and 5 bases lay outside the gene matches. The CDR3 extends over 11 amino acids.

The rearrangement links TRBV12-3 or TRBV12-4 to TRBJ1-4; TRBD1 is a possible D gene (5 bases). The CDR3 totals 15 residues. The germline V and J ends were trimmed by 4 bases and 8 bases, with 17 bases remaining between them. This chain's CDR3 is CASSWGTSGQEKLFF. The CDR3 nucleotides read TGTGCCAGCAGTTGGGGGACGAGTGGGCAAGAAAAACTGTTTTTT.

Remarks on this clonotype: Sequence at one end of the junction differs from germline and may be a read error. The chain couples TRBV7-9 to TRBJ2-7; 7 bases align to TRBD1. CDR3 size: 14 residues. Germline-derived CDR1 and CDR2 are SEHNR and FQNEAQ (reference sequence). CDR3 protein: CGSSLRQGSYEQYF. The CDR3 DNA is TGTGGCAGCAGCTTGAGACAGGGAAGTTACGAGCAGTACTTC. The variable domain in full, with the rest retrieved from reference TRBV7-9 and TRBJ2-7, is DTGVSQNPRHKITKRGQNVTFRCDPISEHNRLYWYRQTLGQGPEFLTYFQNEAQLEKSRLLSDRFSAERPKGSFSTLEIQRTEQGDSAMYLCGSSLRQGSYEQYFGPGTRLTVT.

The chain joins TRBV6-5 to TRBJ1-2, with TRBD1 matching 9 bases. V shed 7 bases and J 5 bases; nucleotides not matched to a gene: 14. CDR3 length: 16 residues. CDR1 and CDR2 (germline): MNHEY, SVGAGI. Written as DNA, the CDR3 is TGTGCCAGCACACCAGGACAGGGGAGAGTTGGATATGGCTACACCTTC. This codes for CASTPGQGRVGYGYTF.

In DNA form, the CDR3 reads TGTGCCAGCAGCGTAGGTCCAGACTACTACGAGCAGTACTTC. Its translation is CASSVGPDYYEQYF. The rearrangement uses TRBV9 and TRBJ2-5; D possibly corresponds to TRBD2 (5 bases). The assigned J gene may be wrong: the sequence end matches TRBJ2-7 better. This CDR3 has 14 residues. Germline lookup yields CDR1 SGDLS and CDR2 YYNGEE.

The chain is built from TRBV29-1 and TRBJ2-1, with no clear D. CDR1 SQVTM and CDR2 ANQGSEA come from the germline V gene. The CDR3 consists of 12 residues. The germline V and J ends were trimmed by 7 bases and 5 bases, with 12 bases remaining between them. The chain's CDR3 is CSGYLGHNEQFF. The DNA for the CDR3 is TGCAGCGGCTACTTAGGGCACAATGAGCAGTTCTTC.

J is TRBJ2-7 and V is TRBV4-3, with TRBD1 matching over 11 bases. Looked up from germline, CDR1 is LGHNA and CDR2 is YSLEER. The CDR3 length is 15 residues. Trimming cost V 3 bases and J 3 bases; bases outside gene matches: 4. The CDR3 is CASSHSGTGGYEQYF. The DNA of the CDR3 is TGCGCCAGCAGCCACTCCGGGACAGGGGGCTACGAGCAGTACTTC.

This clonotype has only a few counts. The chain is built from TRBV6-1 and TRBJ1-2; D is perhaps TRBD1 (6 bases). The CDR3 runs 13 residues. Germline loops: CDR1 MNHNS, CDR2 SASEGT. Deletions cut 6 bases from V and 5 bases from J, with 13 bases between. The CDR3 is CASSEDRDYGYTF. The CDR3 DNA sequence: TGTGCCAGCAGCGAGGACAGAGATTATGGCTACACCTTC.

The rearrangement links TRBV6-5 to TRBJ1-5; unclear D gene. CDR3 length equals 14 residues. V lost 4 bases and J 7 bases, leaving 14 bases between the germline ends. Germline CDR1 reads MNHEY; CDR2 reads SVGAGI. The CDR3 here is CASSFSERRQPQHF. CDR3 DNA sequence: TGTGCCAGCAGTTTTTCTGAACGCCGGCAGCCCCAGCATTTT.

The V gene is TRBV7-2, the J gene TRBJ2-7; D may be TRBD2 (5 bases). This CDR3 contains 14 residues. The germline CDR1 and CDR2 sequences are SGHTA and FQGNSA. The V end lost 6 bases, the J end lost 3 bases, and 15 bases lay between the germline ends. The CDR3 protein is CASRSYGVRYEQYF. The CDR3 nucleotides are TGTGCCAGCAGGTCTTACGGGGTTCGCTACGAGCAGTACTTC.

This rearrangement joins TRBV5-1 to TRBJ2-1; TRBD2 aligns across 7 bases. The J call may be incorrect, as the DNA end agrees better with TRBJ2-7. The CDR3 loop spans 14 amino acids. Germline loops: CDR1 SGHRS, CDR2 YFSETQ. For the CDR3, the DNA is TGCGCCAGCAGCTTTGGACTAGTCAACAATGAGCAGTACTTC. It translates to CASSFGLVNNEQYF.

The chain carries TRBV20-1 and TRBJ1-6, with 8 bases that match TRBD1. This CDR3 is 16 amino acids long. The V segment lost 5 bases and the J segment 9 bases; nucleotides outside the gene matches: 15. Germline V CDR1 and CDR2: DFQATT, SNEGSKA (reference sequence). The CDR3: CSAYLQGVGTGSPLHF. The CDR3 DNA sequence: TGCAGTGCTTACCTACAGGGGGTCGGTACGGGTTCACCCCTCCACTTT.

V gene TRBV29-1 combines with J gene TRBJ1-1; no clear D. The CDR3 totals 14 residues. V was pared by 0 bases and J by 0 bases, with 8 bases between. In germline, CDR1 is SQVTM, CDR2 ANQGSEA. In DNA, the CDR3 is TGCAGCGTTGAAGATCAACTTTTGAACACTGAAGCTTTCTTT. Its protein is CSVEDQLLNTEAFF.

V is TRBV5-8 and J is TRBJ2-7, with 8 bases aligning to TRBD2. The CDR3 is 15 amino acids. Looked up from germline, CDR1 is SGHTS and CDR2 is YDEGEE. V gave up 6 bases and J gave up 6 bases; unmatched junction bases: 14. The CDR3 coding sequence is TGTGCCAGCATCAGAACCGGGACTAGTAGCCCCGAGCAGTACTTC. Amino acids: CASIRTGTSSPEQYF.

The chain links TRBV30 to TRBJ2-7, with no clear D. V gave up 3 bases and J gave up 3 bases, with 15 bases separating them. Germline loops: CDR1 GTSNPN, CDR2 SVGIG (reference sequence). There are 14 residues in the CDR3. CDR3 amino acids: CAWRVSQAHYEQYF. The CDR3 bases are TGTGCCTGGAGGGTCTCTCAGGCGCACTACGAGCAGTACTTC.

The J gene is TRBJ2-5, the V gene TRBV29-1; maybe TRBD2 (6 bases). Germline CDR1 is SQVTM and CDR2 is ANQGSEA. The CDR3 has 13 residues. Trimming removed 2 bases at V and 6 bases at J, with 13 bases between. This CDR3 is CSVETPGVKTQYF. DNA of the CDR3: TGCAGCGTTGAAACGCCGGGAGTGAAGACCCAGTACTTC.

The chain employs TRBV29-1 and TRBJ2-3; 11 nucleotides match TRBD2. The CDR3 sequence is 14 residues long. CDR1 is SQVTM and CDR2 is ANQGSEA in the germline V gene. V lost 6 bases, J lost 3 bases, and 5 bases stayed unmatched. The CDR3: CSVAGTSGTDTQYF. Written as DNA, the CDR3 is TGCAGCGTGGCAGGGACTAGCGGTACAGATACGCAGTATTTT.

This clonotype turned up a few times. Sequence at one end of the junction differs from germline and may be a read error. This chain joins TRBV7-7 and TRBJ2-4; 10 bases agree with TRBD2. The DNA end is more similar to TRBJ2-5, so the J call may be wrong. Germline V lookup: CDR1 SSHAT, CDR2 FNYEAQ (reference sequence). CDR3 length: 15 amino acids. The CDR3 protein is CASSFTGTSEETQYF. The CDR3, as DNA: TGTGCTAGCAGCTTTACCGGGACTAGCGAAGAGACCCAGTACTTC.

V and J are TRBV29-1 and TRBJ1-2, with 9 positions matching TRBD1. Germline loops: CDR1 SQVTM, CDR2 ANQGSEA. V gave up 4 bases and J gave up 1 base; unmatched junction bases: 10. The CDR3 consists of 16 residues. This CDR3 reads CSVGALGTGSNYGYTF. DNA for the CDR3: TGCAGCGTTGGGGCCCTAGGGACAGGGAGTAACTATGGCTACACCTTC.

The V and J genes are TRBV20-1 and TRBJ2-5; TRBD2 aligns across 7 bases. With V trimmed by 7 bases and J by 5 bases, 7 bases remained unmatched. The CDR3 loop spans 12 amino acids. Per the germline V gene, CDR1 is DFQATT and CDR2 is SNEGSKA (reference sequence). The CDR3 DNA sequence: TGCAGTGGGGGCGGGAGTGGGGAGACCCAGTACTTC. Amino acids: CSGGGSGETQYF.

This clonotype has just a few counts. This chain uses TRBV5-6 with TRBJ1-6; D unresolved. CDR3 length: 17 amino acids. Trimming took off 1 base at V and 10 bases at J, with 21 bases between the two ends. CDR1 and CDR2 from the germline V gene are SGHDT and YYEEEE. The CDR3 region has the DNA TGTGCCAGCAGCTTGAGGTCTACCTCGTTAAAACGATCACCCCTCCACTTT. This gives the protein CASSLRSTSLKRSPLHF.

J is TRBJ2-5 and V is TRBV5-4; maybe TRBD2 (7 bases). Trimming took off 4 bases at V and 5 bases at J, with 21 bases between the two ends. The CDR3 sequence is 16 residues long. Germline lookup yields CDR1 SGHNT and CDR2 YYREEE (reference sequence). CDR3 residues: CASSRPSGGRVETQYF. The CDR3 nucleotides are TGTGCCAGCAGCCGCCCCTCCGGGGGGCGTGTTGAGACCCAGTACTTC.

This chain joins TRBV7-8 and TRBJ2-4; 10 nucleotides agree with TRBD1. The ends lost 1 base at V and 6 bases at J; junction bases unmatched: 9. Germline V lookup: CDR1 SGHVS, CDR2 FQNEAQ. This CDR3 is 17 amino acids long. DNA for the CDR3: TGTGCCAGCAGCTTAGAGGGGACAGGGGTCCGTAGAAACATTCAGTACTTC. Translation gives CASSLEGTGVRRNIQYF.

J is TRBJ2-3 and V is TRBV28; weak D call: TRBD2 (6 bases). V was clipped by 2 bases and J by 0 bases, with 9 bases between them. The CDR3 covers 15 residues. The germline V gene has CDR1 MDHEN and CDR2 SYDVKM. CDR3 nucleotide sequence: TGTGCCAGCAGTTTACTAGCGACTAGCACAGATACGCAGTATTTT. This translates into CASSLLATSTDTQYF.